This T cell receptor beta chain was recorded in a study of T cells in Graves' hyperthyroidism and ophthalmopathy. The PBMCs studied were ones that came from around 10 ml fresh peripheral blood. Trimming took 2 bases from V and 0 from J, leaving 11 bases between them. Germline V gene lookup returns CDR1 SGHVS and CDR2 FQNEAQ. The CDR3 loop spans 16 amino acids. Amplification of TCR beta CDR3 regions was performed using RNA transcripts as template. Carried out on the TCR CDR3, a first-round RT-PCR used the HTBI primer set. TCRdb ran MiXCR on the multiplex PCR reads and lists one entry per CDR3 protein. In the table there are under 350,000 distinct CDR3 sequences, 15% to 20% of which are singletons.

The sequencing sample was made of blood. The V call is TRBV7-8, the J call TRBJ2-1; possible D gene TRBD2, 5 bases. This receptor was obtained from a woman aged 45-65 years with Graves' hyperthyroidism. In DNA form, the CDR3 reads TGTGCCAGCAGCTTATCTAGCTATAGCTCCTACAATGAGCAGTTCTTC. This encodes CASSLSSYSSYNEQFF.